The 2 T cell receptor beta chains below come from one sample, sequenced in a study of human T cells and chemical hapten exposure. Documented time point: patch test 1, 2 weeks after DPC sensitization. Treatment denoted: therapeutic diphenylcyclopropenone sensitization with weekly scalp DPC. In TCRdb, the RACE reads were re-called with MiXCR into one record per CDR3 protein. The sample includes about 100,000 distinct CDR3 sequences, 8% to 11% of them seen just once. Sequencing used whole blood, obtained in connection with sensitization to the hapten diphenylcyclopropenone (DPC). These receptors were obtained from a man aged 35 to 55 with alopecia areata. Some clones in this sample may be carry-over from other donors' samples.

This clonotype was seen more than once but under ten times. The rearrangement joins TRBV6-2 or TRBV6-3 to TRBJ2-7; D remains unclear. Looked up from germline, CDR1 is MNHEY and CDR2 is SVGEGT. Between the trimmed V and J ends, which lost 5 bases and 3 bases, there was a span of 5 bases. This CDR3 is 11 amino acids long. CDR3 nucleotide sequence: TGTGCCAGCAGTGACAACTACGAGCAGTACTTC. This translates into CASSDNYEQYF.

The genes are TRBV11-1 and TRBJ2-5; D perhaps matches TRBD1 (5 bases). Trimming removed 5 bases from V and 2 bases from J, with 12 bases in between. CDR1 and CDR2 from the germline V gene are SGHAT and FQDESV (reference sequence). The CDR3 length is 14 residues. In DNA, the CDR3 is TGTGCCAGCAGCATTGACAGACAGCAAGAGACCCAGTACTTC. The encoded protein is CASSIDRQQETQYF. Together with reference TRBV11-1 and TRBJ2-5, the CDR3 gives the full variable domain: EAEVAQSPRYKITEKSQAVAFWCDPISGHATLYWYRQILGQGPELLVQFQDESVVDDSQLPKDRFSAERLKGVDSTLKIQPAELGDSAMYLCASSIDRQQETQYFGPGTRLLVL.